One and the same sample provided the 2 T cell receptor beta chains below, sequenced in a study of blood T cell repertoires in COVID-19. TCRdb's table, derived via immunoSEQ multiplex PCR, lists solely in-frame clones and lacks some. Of 72,000 or so clones in the sample, over 85% were seen once. Sequenced input: peripheral blood. Receptor source: a man aged 60 to 69 with acute or convalescent COVID-19.

The chain uses TRBV10-3 and TRBJ2-7, with a weak D call TRBD2 (6 bases). The CDR3 runs to 15 residues. V lost 3 bases and J lost 4, with 16 bases in between. Germline CDR1 and CDR2: ENHRY and SYGVKD. CDR3 nucleotide sequence: TGTGCCATCAGTGAAAGGGCAGGAGGGGCTTACGAGCAGTACTTC. As protein: CAISERAGGAYEQYF.

The sample holds one count of this clone. The chain employs TRBV19 and TRBJ1-4; 8 bases fit TRBD1. After removal of 4 bases from V and 7 bases from J, the junction contained 2 bases not matched to a gene. Germline CDR1 and CDR2: LNHDA and SQIVND (reference sequence). This CDR3 region has 13 residues. CDR3 in amino acids: CASSSGQGEKLFF. DNA for the CDR3: TGTGCCAGTAGTAGTGGACAGGGTGAAAAACTGTTTTTT.